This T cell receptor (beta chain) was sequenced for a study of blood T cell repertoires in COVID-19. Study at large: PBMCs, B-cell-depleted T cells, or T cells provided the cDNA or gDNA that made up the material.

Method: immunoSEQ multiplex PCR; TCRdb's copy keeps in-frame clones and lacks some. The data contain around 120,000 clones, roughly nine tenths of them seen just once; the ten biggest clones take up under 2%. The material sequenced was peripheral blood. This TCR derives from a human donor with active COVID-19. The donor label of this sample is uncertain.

The CDR3 region is CASRHSGMNTEAFF. The CDR3 DNA reads TGTGCCAGCAGACACTCGGGAATGAACACTGAAGCTTTCTTT. The chain links TRBV7-2 to TRBJ1-1; D not certain. CDR3 size: 14 residues. Trimming pared 6 bases from V and 0 bases from J, leaving 11 bases between. Germline V lookup: CDR1 SGHTA, CDR2 FQGNSA.